A single sample is the source of the 31 T cell receptor beta chains below, sequenced in a study of blood T cell repertoires in COVID-19. Clones were sequenced by immunoSEQ multiplex PCR, and TCRdb holds only the in-frame ones, with some missing. Among fewer than 140,000 clones listed, approximately 80% were seen once. The material sequenced was peripheral blood. These receptors were obtained from a woman aged 55-75 years with acute or convalescent COVID-19.

The rearrangement uses TRBV6-1 and TRBJ1-1; 7 bases match TRBD1. The germline V gene has CDR1 MNHNS and CDR2 SASEGT. Trimming took 2 bases from V and 10 from J; bases not matched to a gene: 13. The CDR3 is made up of 15 amino acids. CDR3 amino acids: CASSELAGGQMGAFF. Written as DNA, the CDR3 is TGTGCCAGCAGTGAACTGGCAGGGGGACAAATGGGAGCTTTCTTT.

V gene TRBV3-1 (or the pseudogene TRBV3-2) combines with J gene TRBJ1-2, with a tentative D call TRBD1 (6 bases). The CDR3 length is 15 residues. The germline gives CDR1 LGHDT, CDR2 YNNKEL (reference sequence). The V gene lost 1 base and the J gene lost 0 bases, with 9 bases spanning the gap. CDR3 region: CASSQVAGANYGYTF. The DNA for the CDR3 is TGTGCCAGCAGCCAAGTGGCAGGGGCTAACTATGGCTACACCTTC.

The chain combines TRBV3-1 (or the pseudogene TRBV3-2) with TRBJ2-5; 9 bases line up with TRBD2. V lost 3 bases to trimming and J lost 4 bases; unmatched junction nucleotides: 9. The CDR3 has 16 residues. Per the germline V gene, CDR1 is LGHDT and CDR2 is YNNKEL (reference sequence). Here the CDR3 DNA reads TGTGCCAGCAGCCAGCCGCTAGCGGGGTCAGGAGAGACCCAGTACTTC. It encodes CASSQPLAGSGETQYF.

This clone was seen a handful of times. DNA of the CDR3: TGTGCCAGCAGCTTAACCGGGACTGGCACCGGGGAGCTGTTTTTT. It is translated as CASSLTGTGTGELFF. This chain uses TRBV7-2 with TRBJ2-2, with a possible D match to TRBD2 (6 bases). This CDR3 has 15 amino acids. Trimming left V 2 bases short and J 4 bases short, with 11 bases between. Germline CDR1 SGHTA, CDR2 FQGNSA. Drawing the rest from reference TRBV7-2 and TRBJ2-2, the complete variable domain is GAGVSQSPSNKVTEKGKDVELRCDPISGHTALYWYRQSLGQGLEFLIYFQGNSAPDKSGLPSDRFSAERTGGSVSTLTIQRTQQEDSAVYLCASSLTGTGTGELFFGEGSRLTVL.

The chain is built from TRBV19 and TRBJ2-3; 10 bases are shared with TRBD2. From germline, CDR1 is LNHDA and CDR2 SQIVND (reference sequence). V shed 4 bases and J 0 bases; nucleotides not matched to a gene: 4. This CDR3 comprises 16 residues. CDR3 DNA sequence: TGTGCCAGTAGTAGCGGACTAGCGGCTAGCACAGATACGCAGTATTTT. Translating it yields CASSSGLAASTDTQYF.

This clone occurred once. The chain links TRBV20-1 to TRBJ2-5, with 10 bases that match TRBD2. CDR1 and CDR2 (germline): DFQATT, SNEGSKA (reference sequence). V lost 3 bases, J lost 4 bases, and 11 bases stayed unmatched. The CDR3 extends over 16 amino acids. The DNA for the CDR3 is TGCAGTGCTAGTAAGGCTAGCGGGGGTAGGGGAGAGACCCAGTACTTC. Its translation is CSASKASGGRGETQYF.

This clone appeared once. The chain employs TRBV28 and TRBJ1-1; TRBD1 agrees at 10 bases. Germline V gene lookup returns CDR1 MDHEN and CDR2 SYDVKM. This CDR3 is 14 amino acids long. With V trimmed by 5 bases and J by 4 bases, 4 bases remained unmatched. CDR3 in DNA: TGTGCCAGCAGTATCCGGACAGGGGGCACTGAAGCTTTCTTT. This sequence encodes CASSIRTGGTEAFF.

The rearrangement links TRBV30 to TRBJ2-4; unclear D gene. CDR1 and CDR2 from the germline V gene are GTSNPN and SVGIG (reference sequence). CDR3 length equals 12 residues. Trimming removed 8 bases at V and 1 base at J, with 9 bases between. The chain's CDR3 is CAALTAKNIQYF. The CDR3 region has the DNA TGTGCCGCACTGACTGCCAAAAACATTCAGTACTTC. The full variable domain, with the rest looked up from reference TRBV30 and TRBJ2-4, is SQTIHQWPATLVQPVGSPLSLECTVEGTSNPNLYWYRQAAGRGLQLLFYSVGIGQISSEVPQNLSASRPQDRQFILSSKKLLLSDSGFYLCAALTAKNIQYFGAGTRLSVL.

J is TRBJ1-4 and V is TRBV7-2; 7 bases map to TRBD1. The CDR3 loop spans 16 amino acids. Germline V gene sequence: CDR1 SGHTA, CDR2 FQGNSA. The junction had 10 bases not matched to a gene; V was cut back by 5 bases and J by 4 bases. The CDR3 reads CASSPGRGQSNEKLFF. DNA for the CDR3: TGTGCCAGCAGCCCCGGGCGGGGACAGAGTAATGAAAAACTGTTTTTT.

The gene calls are TRBV28 and TRBJ2-2; the match to TRBD2 covers 7 bases. The CDR3 has 16 amino acids. Unmatched junction bases numbered 6, after V lost 4 bases and J lost 1 base. From germline, CDR1 is MDHEN and CDR2 SYDVKM. CDR3 bases: TGTGCCAGCAGTTCCCTGGCTAGCGGGAACACCGGGGAGCTGTTTTTT. This codes for CASSSLASGNTGELFF.

The V and J genes are TRBV29-1 and TRBJ2-7; D gene unclear. Germline CDR1 and CDR2: SQVTM and ANQGSEA. This CDR3 has 11 amino acids. V lost 4 bases and J 7 bases, leaving 11 bases between the germline ends. Here the CDR3 reads CSVVAVQEQYF. CDR3 DNA sequence: TGCAGCGTTGTTGCGGTTCAAGAGCAGTACTTC.

The J gene is TRBJ1-1, the V gene TRBV5-1, with D perhaps matching TRBD1 (5 bases). V lost 0 bases and J lost 1, with 10 bases in between. CDR1 SGHRS and CDR2 YFSETQ come from the germline V gene. The length of the CDR3 is 15 residues. CDR3 sequence reads: CASSLVGGGNTEAFF. CDR3 nucleotide sequence: TGCGCCAGCAGCTTGGTGGGGGGAGGGAACACTGAAGCTTTCTTT.

Ten or more counts support this clone. The V call is TRBV10-1, the J call TRBJ2-3; 10 bases agree with TRBD2. This CDR3 comprises 15 residues. The V and J ends lost 5 bases and 1 base, in that order; junction bases with no gene match: 3. Germline V gene data show CDR1 as WNHNN and CDR2 as SYGVQD (reference sequence). The CDR3 DNA reads TGCGCCAGCAGTACCGGGACTAGCGGCACAGATACGCAGTATTTT. It is translated as CASSTGTSGTDTQYF.

V gene TRBV5-1 combines with J gene TRBJ2-7, with TRBD1 matching over 12 bases. Losses at the gene ends were 4 bases for V and 5 bases for J; bases not matched to a gene: 10. Looked up from germline, CDR1 is SGHRS and CDR2 is YFSETQ. This CDR3 contains 16 residues. The CDR3 DNA is TGCGCCAGCAGCATTACCGGGACAGGGGGCTTGAACGAGCAGTACTTC. Protein product: CASSITGTGGLNEQYF.

The V gene is TRBV6-6, the J gene TRBJ1-1, with D possibly TRBD1 on 5 matching bases. CDR1 and CDR2 (germline): MNHNY, SVGAGI (reference sequence). The CDR3 contains 13 residues. Trimming pared 10 bases from V and 6 bases from J, leaving 18 bases between. CDR3 coding DNA: TGTGCCACCCTCGGACAAATGAAAGCTGAAGCTTTCTTT. Its translation is CATLGQMKAEAFF.

This clone was detected a few times. The rearrangement joins TRBV10-3 to TRBJ1-4; D unresolved. Trimming shortened V by 4 bases and J by 12 bases, and 24 bases separated the two germline ends. The CDR3 sequence is 16 residues long. Germline CDR1 reads ENHRY; CDR2 reads SYGVKD. In nucleotides, the CDR3 is TGTGCCATCAGTGTAACGCTTATGGCAGGACTTAAGGAACTGTTTTTT. It specifies CAISVTLMAGLKELFF.

The chain carries TRBV6-5 and TRBJ1-6, with TRBD1 matching 8 bases. This CDR3 has 14 amino acids. Germline values: CDR1 MNHEY, CDR2 SVGAGI. The V gene end was trimmed by 6 bases and the J gene end by 10 bases; junction bases not matched to a gene: 8. CDR3 nucleotides: TGTGCCAGCAGAACCGGACAGGGATCGTCACCCCTCCACTTT. Its translation: CASRTGQGSSPLHF.

The chain couples TRBV19 to TRBJ2-1, with TRBD1 matching over 7 bases. This CDR3 has 17 amino acids. V dropped 4 bases and J dropped 0; count of bases not matched to a gene: 9. Per the germline V gene, CDR1 is LNHDA and CDR2 is SQIVND (reference sequence). Here the CDR3 DNA reads TGTGCCAGTAGTAAACGGACAGGACCTAGCTCCTACAATGAGCAGTTCTTC. Its protein is CASSKRTGPSSYNEQFF. The whole variable domain, remainder taken from reference TRBV19 and TRBJ2-1, is DGGITQSPKYLFRKEGQNVTLSCEQNLNHDAMYWYRQDPGQGLRLIYYSQIVNDFQKGDIAEGYSVSREKKESFPLTVTSAQKNPTAFYLCASSKRTGPSSYNEQFFGPGTRLTVL.

This chain links TRBV28 with TRBJ2-1; D is possibly TRBD2 (6 bases). Germline CDR1 is MDHEN and CDR2 is SYDVKM. This CDR3 contains 14 residues. The V end was cut by 7 bases, the J end by 6 bases, with 16 bases between. The CDR3 loop is CASIGGDLPNEQFF. Written as DNA, the CDR3 is TGTGCCAGCATAGGCGGGGACCTCCCCAATGAGCAGTTCTTC.

As for this clone: At one of its ends the junction is not consistent with the germline gene, which may arise from a read error. V gene TRBV9 combines with J gene TRBJ2-5, with a weak D call TRBD2 (5 bases). Germline V CDR1 and CDR2: SGDLS, YYNGEE. The CDR3 totals 12 residues. The CDR3 bases are TGTACCAGCAGCCAAGGAGGAGAGACCCAGTACTTC. This gives the protein CTSSQGGETQYF.

The V gene is TRBV5-8, the J gene TRBJ2-1, with 7 nucleotides matching TRBD2. In germline, CDR1 is SGHTS, CDR2 YDEGEE. The CDR3 is 16 residues long. Germline trimming cut 2 bases from V and 4 bases from J; bases unmatched to any gene: 9. The chain's CDR3 is CASSFPSPSGYNEQFF. CDR3 DNA sequence: TGTGCCAGCAGCTTCCCCTCCCCTAGCGGTTACAATGAGCAGTTCTTC.

The genes are TRBV18 and TRBJ1-3, with D perhaps TRBD1 (5 bases). V lost 0 bases and J 13 bases, leaving 13 bases between the germline ends. CDR3 length: 13 amino acids. CDR1 and CDR2 (germline): KGHSH, LQKENI. CDR3 nucleotide sequence: TGTGCCAGCTCACCACCGCCCGGGACTCTGATATATTTT. This gives the protein CASSPPPGTLIYF.

The chain employs TRBV7-3 and TRBJ2-3; 7 positions agree with TRBD1. This CDR3 comprises 17 residues. J was trimmed by 1 base and V by 5 bases; bases with no gene match: 12. CDR1 is SGHTA, CDR2 FQGTGA, per germline. The CDR3 loop is CASSGTGVRLGTDTQYF. The CDR3 DNA follows: TGTGCCAGCAGCGGTACAGGGGTACGTCTTGGCACAGATACGCAGTATTTT. Based on the CDR3 plus reference TRBV7-3 and TRBJ2-3, the full variable domain is GAGVSQTPSNKVTEKGKYVELRCDPISGHTALYWYRQSLGQGPEFLIYFQGTGAADDSGLPNDRFFAVRPEGSVSTLKIQRTERGDSAVYLCASSGTGVRLGTDTQYFGPGTRLTVL.

This chain joins TRBV7-2 and TRBJ2-7; 7 bases are shared with TRBD1. CDR1 SGHTA and CDR2 FQGNSA come from the germline V gene. CDR3 length: 13 amino acids. With V trimmed by 5 bases and J by 2 bases, 3 bases remained unmatched. CDR3 sequence (DNA): TGTGCCAGCAGCCTGACAGGGCCCTACGAGCAGTACTTC. It codes for CASSLTGPYEQYF.

This clone was counted a single time. This sequence joins TRBV10-3 and TRBJ1-4, with a weak D call TRBD1 (6 bases). CDR1 and CDR2 (germline): ENHRY, SYGVKD. The CDR3 has 14 residues. V lost 11 bases and J 3 bases, leaving 16 bases between the germline ends. DNA of the CDR3: TGTGCCGCAAGTAACAGGGTCGCTAATGAAAAACTGTTTTTT. Translation: CAASNRVANEKLFF.

This sequence joins TRBV2 and TRBJ1-1, with D possibly TRBD1 on 6 matching bases. The V end lost 6 bases, the J end lost 1 base, and 12 bases lay between the germline ends. Germline CDR1 SNHLY, CDR2 FYNNEI. The CDR3 runs 14 residues. CDR3 DNA: TGTGCCAGCAGGGCGATGGGACAGAACACTGAAGCTTTCTTT. Translating it yields CASRAMGQNTEAFF.

The chain carries TRBV7-6 and TRBJ1-2, with a possible D match to TRBD1 (5 bases). Germline V gives CDR1 SGHVS, CDR2 FNYEAQ. The CDR3 consists of 14 residues. V was trimmed by 5 bases and J by 4 bases, leaving 14 bases between them. The CDR3 DNA follows: TGTGCCAGCAGCCCTCCGGGGGTCGGCTATGGCTACACCTTC. Its protein is CASSPPGVGYGYTF.

A single count supports this clone. The chain is built from TRBV7-2 and TRBJ1-2; D gene ambiguous. The CDR3 sequence is 13 residues long. Germline V gives CDR1 SGHTA, CDR2 FQGNSA. Trimming left V 1 base short and J 1 base short, with 4 bases between. CDR3 residues: CASSLDGNYGYTF. CDR3 in DNA: TGTGCCAGCAGCTTAGACGGTAACTATGGCTACACCTTC.

V and J are TRBV5-1 and TRBJ2-1, with D tentatively TRBD2 (6 bases). CDR1 is SGHRS and CDR2 is YFSETQ in the germline V gene. V lost 0 bases to trimming and J lost 0 bases, with 13 bases between them. The CDR3 sequence is 17 residues long. This CDR3 reads CASSLEVAASSYNEQFF. CDR3 in DNA: TGCGCCAGCAGCTTGGAGGTAGCGGCGAGCTCCTACAATGAGCAGTTCTTC. The entire variable domain, with the rest obtained from reference TRBV5-1 and TRBJ2-1, is as follows: KAGVTQTPRYLIKTRGQQVTLSCSPISGHRSVSWYQQTPGQGLQFLFEYFSETQRNKGNFPGRFSGRQFSNSRSEMNVSTLELGDSALYLCASSLEVAASSYNEQFFGPGTRLTVL.

The chain employs TRBV29-1 and TRBJ1-1; D remains unclear. CDR1 is SQVTM and CDR2 is ANQGSEA in the germline V gene. The ends were cut back, 7 bases at V and 3 bases at J, with 15 bases in the middle. The length of the CDR3 is 13 residues. This CDR3 is CSARTGSDTEAFF. The CDR3 region has the DNA TGCAGCGCCCGAACCGGGTCGGACACTGAAGCTTTCTTT.

The rearrangement links TRBV19 to TRBJ1-5; D remains ambiguous. Trimming took 3 bases from V and 3 from J, leaving 9 bases between them. The CDR3 length is 14 residues. CDR1 is LNHDA and CDR2 is SQIVND in the germline V gene (reference sequence). The CDR3 region is CASSMGSFNQPQHF. The CDR3 DNA reads as TGTGCCAGTAGTATGGGTAGCTTCAATCAGCCCCAGCATTTT. The whole variable domain, remainder taken from reference TRBV19 and TRBJ1-5, is DGGITQSPKYLFRKEGQNVTLSCEQNLNHDAMYWYRQDPGQGLRLIYYSQIVNDFQKGDIAEGYSVSREKKESFPLTVTSAQKNPTAFYLCASSMGSFNQPQHFGDGTRLSIL.